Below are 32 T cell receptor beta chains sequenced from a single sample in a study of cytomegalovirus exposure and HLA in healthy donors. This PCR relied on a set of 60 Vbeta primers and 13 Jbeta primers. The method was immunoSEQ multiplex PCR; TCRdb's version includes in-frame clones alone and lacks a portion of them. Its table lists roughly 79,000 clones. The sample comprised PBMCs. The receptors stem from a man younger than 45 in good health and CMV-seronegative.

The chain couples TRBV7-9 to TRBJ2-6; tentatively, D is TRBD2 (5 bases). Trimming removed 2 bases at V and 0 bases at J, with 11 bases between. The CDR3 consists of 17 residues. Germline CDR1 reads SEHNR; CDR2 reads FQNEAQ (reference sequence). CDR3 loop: CASSLQRTRSGANVLTF. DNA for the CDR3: TGTGCCAGCAGCTTACAGAGGACTCGCTCTGGGGCCAACGTCCTGACTTTC.

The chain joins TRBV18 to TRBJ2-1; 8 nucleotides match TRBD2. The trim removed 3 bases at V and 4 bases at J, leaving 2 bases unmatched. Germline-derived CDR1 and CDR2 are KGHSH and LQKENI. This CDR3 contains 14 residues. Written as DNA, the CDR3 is TGTGCCAGCTCACCCAGCGGGGGTTACAATGAGCAGTTCTTC. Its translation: CASSPSGGYNEQFF. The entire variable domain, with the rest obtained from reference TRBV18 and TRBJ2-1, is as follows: NAGVMQNPRHLVRRRGQEARLRCSPMKGHSHVYWYRQLPEEGLKFMVYLQKENIIDESGMPKERFSAEFPKEGPSILRIQQVVRGDSAAYFCASSPSGGYNEQFFGPGTRLTVL.

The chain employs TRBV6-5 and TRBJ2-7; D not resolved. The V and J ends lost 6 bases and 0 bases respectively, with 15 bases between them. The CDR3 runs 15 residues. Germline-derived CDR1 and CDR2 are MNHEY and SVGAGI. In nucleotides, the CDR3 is TGTGCCAGCAGCCCGCAACCAAGCGTCTCCTACGAGCAGTACTTC. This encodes CASSPQPSVSYEQYF.

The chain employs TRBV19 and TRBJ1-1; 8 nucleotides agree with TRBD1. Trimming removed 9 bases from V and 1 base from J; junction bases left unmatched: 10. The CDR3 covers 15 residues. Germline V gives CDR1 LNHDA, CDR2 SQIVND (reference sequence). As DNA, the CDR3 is TGTGCCAGCATCCGACAGGGGCGGGGGAACACTGAAGCTTTCTTT. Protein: CASIRQGRGNTEAFF.

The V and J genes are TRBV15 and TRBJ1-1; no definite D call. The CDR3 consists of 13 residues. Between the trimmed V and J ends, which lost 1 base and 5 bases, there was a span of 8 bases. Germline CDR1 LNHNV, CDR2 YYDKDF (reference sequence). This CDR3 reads CATSRGTRTEAFF. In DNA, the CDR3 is TGTGCCACCAGCAGAGGGACTAGGACTGAAGCTTTCTTT.

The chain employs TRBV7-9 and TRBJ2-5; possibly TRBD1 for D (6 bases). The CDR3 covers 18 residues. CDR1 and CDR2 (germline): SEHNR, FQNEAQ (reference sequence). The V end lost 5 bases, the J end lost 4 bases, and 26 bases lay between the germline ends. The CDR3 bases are TGTGCCAGCAGCCATCAGGGGCTCGGTCGAGGGTATAGAGAGACCCAGTACTTC. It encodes CASSHQGLGRGYRETQYF.

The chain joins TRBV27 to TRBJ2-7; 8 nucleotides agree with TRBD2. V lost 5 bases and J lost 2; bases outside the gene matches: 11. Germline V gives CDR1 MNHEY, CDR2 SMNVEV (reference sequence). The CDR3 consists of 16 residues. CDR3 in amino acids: CASSPGGVRGTYEQYF. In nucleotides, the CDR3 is TGTGCCAGCAGTCCGGGGGGGGTAAGAGGAACCTACGAGCAGTACTTC.

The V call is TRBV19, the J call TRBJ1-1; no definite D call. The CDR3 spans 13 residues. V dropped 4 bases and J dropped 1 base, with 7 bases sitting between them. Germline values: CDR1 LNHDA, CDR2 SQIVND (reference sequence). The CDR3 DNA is TGTGCCAGTAGTACGGGGAGGAACACTGAAGCTTTCTTT. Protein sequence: CASSTGRNTEAFF.

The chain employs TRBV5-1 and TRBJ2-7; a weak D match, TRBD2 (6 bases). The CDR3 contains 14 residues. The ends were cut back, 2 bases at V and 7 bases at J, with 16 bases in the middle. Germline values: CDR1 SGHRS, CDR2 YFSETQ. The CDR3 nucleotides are TGCGCCAGCAGCTTTGGGACTGAGTACGGAGAGCAGTACTTC. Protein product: CASSFGTEYGEQYF. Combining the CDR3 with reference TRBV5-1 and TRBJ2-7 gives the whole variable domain KAGVTQTPRYLIKTRGQQVTLSCSPISGHRSVSWYQQTPGQGLQFLFEYFSETQRNKGNFPGRFSGRQFSNSRSEMNVSTLELGDSALYLCASSFGTEYGEQYFGPGTRLTVT.

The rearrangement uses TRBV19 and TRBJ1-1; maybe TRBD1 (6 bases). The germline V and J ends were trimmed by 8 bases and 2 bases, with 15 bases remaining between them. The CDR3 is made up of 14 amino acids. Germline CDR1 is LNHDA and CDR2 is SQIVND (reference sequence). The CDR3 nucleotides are TGTGCCAGTCGCGTCAGGGGCCCCAACACTGAAGCTTTCTTT. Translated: CASRVRGPNTEAFF.

CDR3 nucleotides: TGTGCCAGCAGTTTCAGGTACGACCTCCGAGACAGACCTCACTATGGCTACACCTTC. Amino acid sequence: CASSFRYDLRDRPHYGYTF. The rearrangement joins TRBV28 to TRBJ1-2; weak D call: TRBD1 (5 bases). The CDR3 is 19 residues long. V gave up 3 bases and J gave up 3 bases, with 26 bases separating them. Germline CDR1 and CDR2: MDHEN and SYDVKM.

Written as DNA, the CDR3 is TGTGCCAGCAGTCACGGGTCTATTAGGTATTTT. This encodes CASSHGSIRYF. This chain joins TRBV6-5 and TRBJ2-3; D not certain. Trimming left V 5 bases short and J 14 bases short, with 14 bases between. The CDR3 covers 11 residues. Germline-derived CDR1 and CDR2 are MNHEY and SVGAGI.

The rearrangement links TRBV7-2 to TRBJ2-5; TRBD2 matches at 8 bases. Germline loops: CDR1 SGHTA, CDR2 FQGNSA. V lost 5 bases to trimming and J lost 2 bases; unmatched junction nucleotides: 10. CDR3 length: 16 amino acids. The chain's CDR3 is CASSPRTSGTQETQYF. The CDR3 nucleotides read TGTGCCAGCAGCCCTCGAACTAGCGGCACGCAAGAGACCCAGTACTTC.

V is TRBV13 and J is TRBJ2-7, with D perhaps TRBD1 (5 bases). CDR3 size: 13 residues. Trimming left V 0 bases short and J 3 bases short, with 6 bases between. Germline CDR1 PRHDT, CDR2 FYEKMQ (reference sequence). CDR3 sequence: CASSLGGVYEQYF. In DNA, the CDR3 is TGTGCCAGCAGCTTAGGAGGGGTCTACGAGCAGTACTTC.

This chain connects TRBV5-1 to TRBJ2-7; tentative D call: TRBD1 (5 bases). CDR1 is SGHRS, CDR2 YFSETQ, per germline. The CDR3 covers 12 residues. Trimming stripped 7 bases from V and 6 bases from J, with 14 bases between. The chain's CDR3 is CASGQGGAEQYF. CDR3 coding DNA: TGCGCCAGCGGGCAGGGCGGAGCCGAGCAGTACTTC.

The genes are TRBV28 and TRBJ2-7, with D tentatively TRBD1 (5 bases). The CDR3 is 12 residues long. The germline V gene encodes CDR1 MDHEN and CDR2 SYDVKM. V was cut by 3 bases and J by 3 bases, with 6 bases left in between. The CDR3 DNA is TGTGCCAGCAGTTTCAGGGTCTACGAGCAGTACTTC. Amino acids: CASSFRVYEQYF.

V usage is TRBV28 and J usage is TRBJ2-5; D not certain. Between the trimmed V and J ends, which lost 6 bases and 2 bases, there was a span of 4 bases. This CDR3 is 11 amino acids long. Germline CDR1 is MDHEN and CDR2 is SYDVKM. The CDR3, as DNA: TGTGCCAGCAGCCTGCAAGAGACCCAGTACTTC. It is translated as CASSLQETQYF.

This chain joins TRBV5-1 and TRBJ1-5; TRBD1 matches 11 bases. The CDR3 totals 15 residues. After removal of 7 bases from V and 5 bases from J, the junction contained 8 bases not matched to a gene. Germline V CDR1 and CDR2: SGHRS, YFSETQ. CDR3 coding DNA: TGCGCCAGCGCCCGGGGGGACAGGGGGGATCAGCCCCAGCATTTT. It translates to CASARGDRGDQPQHF.

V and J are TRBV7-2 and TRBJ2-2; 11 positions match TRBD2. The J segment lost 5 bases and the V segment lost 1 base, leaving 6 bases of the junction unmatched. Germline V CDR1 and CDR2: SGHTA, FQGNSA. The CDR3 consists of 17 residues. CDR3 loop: CASSLGPPSGGTGELFF. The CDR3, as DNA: TGTGCCAGCAGCTTAGGCCCTCCTAGCGGGGGGACCGGGGAGCTGTTTTTT.

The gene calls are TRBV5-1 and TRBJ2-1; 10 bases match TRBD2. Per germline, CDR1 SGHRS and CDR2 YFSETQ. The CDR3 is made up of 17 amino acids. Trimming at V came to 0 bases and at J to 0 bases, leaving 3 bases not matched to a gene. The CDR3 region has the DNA TGCGCCAGCAGCTTGGAACTAGCGGGGAACTCCTACAATGAGCAGTTCTTC. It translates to CASSLELAGNSYNEQFF. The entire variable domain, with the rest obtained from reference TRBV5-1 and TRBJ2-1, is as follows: KAGVTQTPRYLIKTRGQQVTLSCSPISGHRSVSWYQQTPGQGLQFLFEYFSETQRNKGNFPGRFSGRQFSNSRSEMNVSTLELGDSALYLCASSLELAGNSYNEQFFGPGTRLTVL.

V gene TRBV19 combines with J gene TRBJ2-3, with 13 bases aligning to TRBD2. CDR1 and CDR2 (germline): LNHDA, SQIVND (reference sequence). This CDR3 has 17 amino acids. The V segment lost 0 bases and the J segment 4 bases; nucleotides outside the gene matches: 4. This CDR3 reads CASSIDGTSGEADTQYF. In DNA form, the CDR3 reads TGTGCCAGTAGTATAGATGGGACTAGCGGGGAGGCAGATACGCAGTATTTT.

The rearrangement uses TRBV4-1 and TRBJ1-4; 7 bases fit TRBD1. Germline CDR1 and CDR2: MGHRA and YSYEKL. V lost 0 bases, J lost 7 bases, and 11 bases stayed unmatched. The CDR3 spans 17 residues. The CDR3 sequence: CASSQDSYGQGGEKLFF. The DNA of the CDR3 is TGCGCCAGCAGCCAAGATAGTTATGGGCAGGGGGGTGAAAAACTGTTTTTT.

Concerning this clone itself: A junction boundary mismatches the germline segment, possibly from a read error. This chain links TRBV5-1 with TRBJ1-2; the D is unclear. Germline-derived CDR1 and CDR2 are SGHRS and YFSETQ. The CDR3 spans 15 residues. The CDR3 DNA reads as TGCGCCAGCACCTTGCTGTCGGCGCGGGACTATGGCTACACCTTC. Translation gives CASTLLSARDYGYTF.

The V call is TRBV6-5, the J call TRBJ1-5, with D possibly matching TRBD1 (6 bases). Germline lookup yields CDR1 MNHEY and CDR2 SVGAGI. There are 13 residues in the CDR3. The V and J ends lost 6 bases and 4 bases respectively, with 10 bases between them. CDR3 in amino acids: CASSYTGNQPQHF. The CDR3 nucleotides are TGTGCCAGCAGCTATACAGGGAATCAGCCCCAGCATTTT.

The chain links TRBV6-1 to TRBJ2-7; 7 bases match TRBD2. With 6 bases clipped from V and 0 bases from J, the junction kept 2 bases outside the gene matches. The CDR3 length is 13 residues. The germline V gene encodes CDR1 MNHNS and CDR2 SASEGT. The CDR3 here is CASRRESSYEQYF. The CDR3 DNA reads TGTGCCAGCAGGCGGGAGAGCTCCTACGAGCAGTACTTC.

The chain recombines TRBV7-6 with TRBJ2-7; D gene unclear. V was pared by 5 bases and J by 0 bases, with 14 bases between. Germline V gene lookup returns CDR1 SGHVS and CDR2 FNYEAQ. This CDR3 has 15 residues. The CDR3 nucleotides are TGTGCCAGCAGCCCTGGAGCGTCGTACTCCTACGAGCAGTACTTC. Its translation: CASSPGASYSYEQYF.

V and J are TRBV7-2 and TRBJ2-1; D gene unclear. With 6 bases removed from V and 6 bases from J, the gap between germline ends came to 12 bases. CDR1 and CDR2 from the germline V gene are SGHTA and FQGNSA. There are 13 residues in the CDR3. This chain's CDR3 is CASSHFNSNEQFF. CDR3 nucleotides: TGTGCCAGCAGTCACTTCAATTCCAATGAGCAGTTCTTC.

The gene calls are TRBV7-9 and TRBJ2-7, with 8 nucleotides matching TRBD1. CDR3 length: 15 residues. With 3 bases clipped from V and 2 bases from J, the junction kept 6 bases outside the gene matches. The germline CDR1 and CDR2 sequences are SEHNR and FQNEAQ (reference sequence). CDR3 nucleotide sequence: TGTGCCAGCAGCTTTCGTCCAGGGGGCGCCTACGAGCAGTACTTC. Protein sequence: CASSFRPGGAYEQYF.

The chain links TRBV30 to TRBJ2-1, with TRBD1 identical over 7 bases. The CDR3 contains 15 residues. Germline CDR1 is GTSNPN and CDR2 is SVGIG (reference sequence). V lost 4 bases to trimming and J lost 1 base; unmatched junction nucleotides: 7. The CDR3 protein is CAWNIGGDSYNEQFF. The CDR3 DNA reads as TGTGCCTGGAACATAGGGGGCGATTCCTACAATGAGCAGTTCTTC.

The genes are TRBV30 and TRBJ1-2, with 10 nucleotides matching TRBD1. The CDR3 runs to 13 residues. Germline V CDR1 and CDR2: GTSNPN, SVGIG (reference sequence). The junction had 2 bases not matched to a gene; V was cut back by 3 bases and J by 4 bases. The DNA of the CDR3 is TGTGCCTGGAGGAGGACAGGGGGCTATGGCTACACCTTC. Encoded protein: CAWRRTGGYGYTF.

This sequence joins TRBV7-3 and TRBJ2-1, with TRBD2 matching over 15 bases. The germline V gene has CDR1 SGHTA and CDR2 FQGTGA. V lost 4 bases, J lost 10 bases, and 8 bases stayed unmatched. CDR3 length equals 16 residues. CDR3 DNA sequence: TGTGCCAGCAGCTACCAGGGACTAGCGGGAGGTCCAGAGCAGTTCTTC. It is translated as CASSYQGLAGGPEQFF.

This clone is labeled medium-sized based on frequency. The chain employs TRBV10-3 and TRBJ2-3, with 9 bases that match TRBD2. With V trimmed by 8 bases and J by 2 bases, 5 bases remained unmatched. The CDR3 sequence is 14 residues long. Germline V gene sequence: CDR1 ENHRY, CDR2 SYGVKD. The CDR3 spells CAIGIAGATDTQYF. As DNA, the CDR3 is TGTGCCATCGGGATAGCGGGAGCCACAGATACGCAGTATTTT.